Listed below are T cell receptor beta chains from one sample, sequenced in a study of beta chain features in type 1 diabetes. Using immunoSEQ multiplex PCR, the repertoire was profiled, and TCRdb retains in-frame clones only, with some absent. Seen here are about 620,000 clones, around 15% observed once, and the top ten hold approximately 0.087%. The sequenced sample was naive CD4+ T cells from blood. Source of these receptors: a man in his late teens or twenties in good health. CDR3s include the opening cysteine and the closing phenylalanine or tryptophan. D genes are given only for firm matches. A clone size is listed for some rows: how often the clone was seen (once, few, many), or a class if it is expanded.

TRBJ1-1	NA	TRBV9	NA	CASIVREGRKNTEAFF	TGTGCCAGCATCGTGAGGGAGGGACGGAAGAACACTGAAGCTTTCTTT
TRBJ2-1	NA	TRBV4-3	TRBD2	CASSPLAGGHNEQFF	TGCGCCAGCAGCCCTTTAGCGGGAGGGCACAATGAGCAGTTCTTC
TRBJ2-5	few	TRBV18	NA	CASSPPGLETQYF	TGTGCCAGCTCACCACCGGGGCTGGAGACCCAGTACTTC
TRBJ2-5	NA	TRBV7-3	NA	CASSLLTGTGAETQYF	TGTGCCAGCAGCTTATTGACAGGGACGGGGGCAGAGACCCAGTACTTC
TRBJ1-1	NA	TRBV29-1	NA	CSVVTEQAFF	TGCAGCGTAGTAACAGAACAAGCTTTCTTT
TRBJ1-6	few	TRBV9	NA	CASSVVSGDNSPLHF	TGTGCCAGCAGCGTAGTCTCAGGGGATAATTCACCCCTCCACTTT
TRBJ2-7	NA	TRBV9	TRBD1	CASSPGGQGRSYEQYF	TGTGCCAGCAGCCCAGGGGGACAGGGGAGGTCCTACGAGCAGTACTTC
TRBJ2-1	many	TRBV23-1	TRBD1	CASSPWTGNYNEQFF	TGCGCCAGCAGTCCCTGGACAGGGAACTACAATGAGCAGTTCTTC
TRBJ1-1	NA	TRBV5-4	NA	CASSFGPEAFF	TGTGCCAGCAGCTTCGGGCCTGAAGCTTTCTTT
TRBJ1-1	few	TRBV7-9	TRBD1	CASNDRAARDTEAFF	TGTGCCAGCAACGACAGGGCCGCAAGAGACACTGAAGCTTTCTTT
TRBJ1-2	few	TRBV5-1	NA	CASSLDEVGYGYTF	TGCGCCAGCAGCTTGGATGAGGTCGGCTATGGCTACACCTTC
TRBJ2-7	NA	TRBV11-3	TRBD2	CASSLGGRSGEQYF	TGTGCCAGCAGCTTAGGCGGGAGGTCGGGGGAGCAGTACTTC
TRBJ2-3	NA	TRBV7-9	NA	CASSLGTRDLTDTQYF	TGTGCCAGCAGCTTAGGTACCCGGGACCTCACAGATACGCAGTATTTT
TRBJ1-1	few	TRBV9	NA	CASSVNTGGIRMNTEAFF	TGTGCCAGCAGCGTGAACACCGGGGGCATCCGCATGAACACTGAAGCTTTCTTT
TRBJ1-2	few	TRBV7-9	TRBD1	CASSLGQGHGYTF	TGTGCCAGCAGCTTAGGACAGGGCCATGGCTACACCTTC
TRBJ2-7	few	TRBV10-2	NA	CASSGGPSAEQYF	TGCGCCAGCAGCGGGGGTCCTAGTGCCGAGCAGTACTTC
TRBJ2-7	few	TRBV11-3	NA	CASSVEQGPAYEQYF	TGTGCCAGCAGCGTCGAACAGGGACCAGCCTACGAGCAGTACTTC
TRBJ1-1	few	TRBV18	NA	CASSLLLQGNAEAFF	TGTGCCAGCTCACTATTATTACAGGGAAACGCTGAAGCTTTCTTT
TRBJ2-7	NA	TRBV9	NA	CASSGTFSYEQYF	TGTGCCAGCAGCGGGACATTCTCCTACGAGCAGTACTTC
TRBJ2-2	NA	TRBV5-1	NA	CASSLAGQEAGELFF	TGCGCCAGCAGCTTGGCCGGCCAGGAGGCCGGGGAGCTGTTTTTT
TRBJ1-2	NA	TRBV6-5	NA	CASSYRRGNYGYTF	TGTGCCAGCAGTTACCGCAGGGGTAACTATGGCTACACCTTC
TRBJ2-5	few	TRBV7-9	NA	CASRRDQETQYF	TGTGCCAGCAGACGGGACCAAGAGACCCAGTACTTC
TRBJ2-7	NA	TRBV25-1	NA	CASSDSGQRVYEQYF	TGTGCCAGCAGTGACTCGGGGCAGAGAGTCTACGAGCAGTACTTC
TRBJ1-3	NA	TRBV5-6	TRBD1	CASSRREGAYGNTIYF	TGTGCCAGCAGCCGCAGAGAGGGGGCGTACGGAAACACCATATATTTT
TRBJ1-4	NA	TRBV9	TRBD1	CASSIGQAKTTNEKLFF	TGTGCCAGCAGCATTGGACAGGCCAAAACAACTAATGAAAAACTGTTTTTT
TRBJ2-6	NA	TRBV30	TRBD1	CAWSVRRSNTGALSGANVLTF	TGTGCCTGGAGTGTACGCCGATCTAATACAGGGGCCCTCTCTGGGGCCAACGTCCTGACTTTC
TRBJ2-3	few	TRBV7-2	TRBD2	CASSSLAGTSGRADTQYF	TGTGCCAGCAGCTCTCTCGCAGGGACTAGCGGGAGGGCAGATACGCAGTATTTT
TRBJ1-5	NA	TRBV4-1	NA	CASSQDPSLGGVRTNQPQHF	TGCGCCAGCAGCCAAGATCCCTCCCTGGGGGGAGTTCGAACCAATCAGCCCCAGCATTTT
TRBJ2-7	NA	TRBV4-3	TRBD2	CASSSGTSGSEQYF	TGCGCCAGCAGCTCCGGGACTAGCGGGAGCGAGCAGTACTTC
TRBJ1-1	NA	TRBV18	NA	CASSPMGHQNTEAFF	TGTGCCAGCTCACCGATGGGACACCAGAACACTGAAGCTTTCTTT
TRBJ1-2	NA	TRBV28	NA	CASTPNTGGYTF	TGTGCCAGCACTCCGAACACGGGTGGCTACACCTTC
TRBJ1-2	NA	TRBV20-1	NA	CSAAGNYGYTF	TGCAGTGCGGCAGGGAACTATGGCTACACCTTC
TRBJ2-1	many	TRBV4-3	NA	CASSRGLKDNEQFF	TGCGCCAGCAGCCGCGGCCTTAAAGACAATGAGCAGTTCTTC
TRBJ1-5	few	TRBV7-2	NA	CASTPGWNQPQHF	TGTGCCAGCACCCCGGGCTGGAATCAGCCCCAGCATTTT
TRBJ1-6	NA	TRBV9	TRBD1	CASSAAGQGYNSPLHF	TGTGCCAGCAGCGCAGCGGGACAGGGCTATAATTCACCCCTCCACTTT